This TCR beta chain was obtained from a study of cytomegalovirus exposure and HLA in healthy donors. Germline V CDR1 and CDR2: SNHLY, FYNNEI. The CDR3 is 14 residues long. About this clone itself: Its matching antigen is unknown. A junction end diverges from the germline sequence, so it may reflect a read error. The sample carries other DNA sequences with the same CDR3.

General study results and limits: Because they were indistinguishable, some V segments, including TRBV6-2 and TRBV6-3, were excluded.

The PCR ran on 60 Vbeta and 13 Jbeta primers. Authors' methods: Later reanalysis found about 80 million unique TCR beta chains, some 10 million of them shared. Generated by immunoSEQ multiplex PCR, the TCRdb table keeps only in-frame clones and is missing some. V and J calls and clone size are as listed in that table; D and trimming were resolved from the DNA. The table includes about 150,000 clones, approximately 80% detected once. The sample was PBMCs. The source is a man aged 25 to 45 in good health and CMV-seropositive. This chain joins TRBV2 and TRBJ1-2, with D tentatively TRBD1 (6 bases). CDR3 region: CASKRQDPLDGYTF. CDR3 bases: TGTGCCAGCAAACGACAGGACCCCCTTGATGGCTATACCTTC.